These 23 T cell receptor beta chains share one sample of origin, sequenced in a study of cytomegalovirus exposure and HLA in healthy donors. 13 Jbeta primers and 60 Vbeta primers were used for the PCR. Profiled with immunoSEQ multiplex PCR; TCRdb holds only in-frame clones, not every one. The table has under 150,000 clones, roughly 82% seen once. What was sequenced was PBMCs. The receptors were sampled from a male donor in good health and CMV-seropositive.

This clone came up a few times. The CDR3 reads CASSAESYEQYF. As DNA, the CDR3 is TGTGCCAGCAGTGCGGAGTCCTACGAGCAGTACTTC. V and J are TRBV6-1 and TRBJ2-7; D gene uncertain. CDR1 and CDR2 (germline): MNHNS, SASEGT. The CDR3 extends over 12 amino acids. The ends were cut back, 4 bases at V and 1 base at J, with 5 bases in the middle.

CDR3 nucleotides: TGTGCCAGCACCGCTGGGGGGGCAAACACCGGGGAGCTGTTTTTT. This gives the protein CASTAGGANTGELFF. The V gene is TRBV6-5, the J gene TRBJ2-2; tentatively, D is TRBD2 (7 bases). This CDR3 region has 15 residues. Germline V lookup: CDR1 MNHEY, CDR2 SVGAGI. The V and J ends lost 7 bases and 2 bases respectively, with 14 bases between them.

This clone occurred a few times. The V call is TRBV6-1, the J call TRBJ2-3, with TRBD2 as a possible D gene (5 bases). Trimming left V 10 bases short and J 2 bases short, with 13 bases between. The V gene's germline CDR1 is MNHNS and CDR2 SASEGT. The CDR3 has 13 residues. The CDR3, as DNA: TGTGCCATCTTGGACTCTTACACAGATACGCAGTATTTT. Residues: CAILDSYTDTQYF.

V is TRBV18 and J is TRBJ1-2; maybe TRBD1 (5 bases). The CDR3 loop spans 15 amino acids. With 0 bases removed from V and 4 bases from J, the gap between germline ends came to 12 bases. Germline loops: CDR1 KGHSH, CDR2 LQKENI. This CDR3 reads CASSPPGGTGYGYTF. In nucleotides, the CDR3 is TGTGCCAGCTCACCACCGGGGGGGACGGGCTATGGCTACACCTTC. Based on the CDR3 plus reference TRBV18 and TRBJ1-2, the full variable domain is NAGVMQNPRHLVRRRGQEARLRCSPMKGHSHVYWYRQLPEEGLKFMVYLQKENIIDESGMPKERFSAEFPKEGPSILRIQQVVRGDSAAYFCASSPPGGTGYGYTFGSGTRLTVV.

This rearrangement joins TRBV14 to TRBJ2-2; D unresolved. Trimming shortened V by 1 base and J by 4 bases, and 4 bases separated the two germline ends. CDR3 length: 13 residues. Germline V gives CDR1 SGHDN, CDR2 FVKESK. The CDR3 spells CASSQGATGELFF. The CDR3 DNA reads as TGTGCCAGCAGCCAAGGAGCCACCGGGGAGCTGTTTTTT. Variable domain in full (rest from reference TRBV14 and TRBJ2-2): EAGVTQFPSHSVIEKGQTVTLRCDPISGHDNLYWYRRVMGKEIKFLLHFVKESKQDESGMPNNRFLAERTGGTYSTLKVQPAELEDSGVYFCASSQGATGELFFGEGSRLTVL.

The chain employs TRBV7-9 and TRBJ1-6; D not resolved. The germline V and J ends were trimmed by 4 bases and 8 bases, with 12 bases remaining between them. Germline assignment: CDR1 SEHNR and CDR2 FQNEAQ (reference sequence). CDR3 length: 14 residues. This CDR3 reads CASSYVREDSPLHF. The CDR3 DNA reads as TGTGCCAGCAGCTACGTCAGAGAGGATTCACCCCTCCACTTT.

The chain joins TRBV2 to TRBJ1-1; D unclear. CDR3 size: 13 residues. Trimming removed 3 bases at V and 5 bases at J, with 10 bases between. Germline V CDR1 and CDR2: SNHLY, FYNNEI. CDR3 coding DNA: TGTGCCAGCAGTGAGTTTTTGCGGACTGAAGCTTTCTTT. Translation gives CASSEFLRTEAFF.

The rearrangement joins TRBV7-9 to TRBJ1-1; the match to TRBD1 covers 10 bases. The CDR3 contains 16 residues. Germline CDR1 and CDR2: SEHNR and FQNEAQ (reference sequence). Unmatched junction bases numbered 3, after V lost 0 bases and J lost 2 bases. CDR3 protein: CASSLAGTGVNTEAFF. Here the CDR3 DNA reads TGTGCCAGCAGCTTAGCTGGGACAGGGGTTAACACTGAAGCTTTCTTT.

This chain connects TRBV30 to TRBJ1-5; no clear D. Germline CDR1 is GTSNPN and CDR2 is SVGIG (reference sequence). This CDR3 comprises 15 residues. Trimming left V 2 bases short and J 4 bases short, with 15 bases between. CDR3 region: CAWSPSPGPNQPQHF. CDR3 DNA: TGTGCCTGGAGTCCTTCTCCGGGTCCTAATCAGCCCCAGCATTTT.

The rearrangement uses TRBV6-5 and TRBJ2-7; 7 nucleotides line up with TRBD1. The ends lost 2 bases at V and 3 bases at J; junction bases unmatched: 4. CDR3 length: 14 residues. In germline, CDR1 is MNHEY, CDR2 SVGAGI. The CDR3 DNA reads as TGTGCCAGCAGTTACGTGACAGGGAGCTACGAGCAGTACTTC. This translates into CASSYVTGSYEQYF.

This sequence joins TRBV15 and TRBJ2-3; 8 bases fit TRBD1. Germline CDR1 LNHNV, CDR2 YYDKDF (reference sequence). CDR3 length: 16 amino acids. Losses at the gene ends were 1 base for V and 4 bases for J; bases not matched to a gene: 7. CDR3 sequence (DNA): TGTGCCACCAGCAGAGCGAGACAGGGGACCCCAGATACGCAGTATTTT. This codes for CATSRARQGTPDTQYF.

This chain joins TRBV19 and TRBJ1-1; D unclear. Germline CDR1 LNHDA, CDR2 SQIVND (reference sequence). CDR3 length: 14 residues. V was pared by 2 bases and J by 1 base, with 8 bases between. CDR3 region: CASSISAQNTEAFF. The CDR3 coding sequence is TGTGCCAGTAGTATATCCGCACAGAACACTGAAGCTTTCTTT.

The rearrangement joins TRBV2 to TRBJ2-2; D is uncertain. This CDR3 is built from 14 residues. Trimming pared 4 bases from V and 1 base from J, leaving 7 bases between. Germline loops: CDR1 SNHLY, CDR2 FYNNEI. Here the CDR3 reads CASSAQVNTGELFF. The CDR3 coding sequence is TGTGCCAGCAGTGCGCAGGTGAACACCGGGGAGCTGTTTTTT.

The V and J genes are TRBV6-5 and TRBJ2-7; the D gene is possibly TRBD2 (6 bases). Germline CDR1 is MNHEY and CDR2 is SVGAGI. There are 15 residues in the CDR3. Trimming cost V 0 bases and J 4 bases, with 13 bases left between them. Here the CDR3 reads CASSYSMREIYEQYF. The CDR3 DNA reads as TGTGCCAGCAGTTACTCGATGCGGGAAATTTACGAGCAGTACTTC.

The rearrangement uses TRBV2 and TRBJ1-5; 9 bases line up with TRBD1. The germline V gene encodes CDR1 SNHLY and CDR2 FYNNEI. The CDR3 sequence is 15 residues long. After removal of 5 bases from V and 0 bases from J, the junction contained 2 bases not matched to a gene. CDR3 in DNA: TGTGCCAGCAGTTCGGGACAGGGTAGCAATCAGCCCCAGCATTTT. It is translated as CASSSGQGSNQPQHF.

V usage is TRBV7-3 and J usage is TRBJ2-6; 8 nucleotides match TRBD1. Germline CDR1 and CDR2: SGHTA and FQGTGA. This CDR3 is 18 amino acids long. The junction had 9 bases not matched to a gene; V was cut back by 5 bases and J by 0 bases. Written as DNA, the CDR3 is TGTGCCAGCAGCCCGGCAGGGGGCACGCTCTCTGGGGCCAACGTCCTGACTTTC. This translates into CASSPAGGTLSGANVLTF.

The rearrangement uses TRBV5-5 and TRBJ1-1, with TRBD1 identical over 9 bases. Trimming at V came to 1 base and at J to 3 bases, leaving 4 bases not matched to a gene. The CDR3 runs 15 residues. Germline values: CDR1 SGHKS, CDR2 YYEKEE (reference sequence). CDR3 bases: TGTGCCAGCAGCTTGCCCGGGACAGGGTACACTGAAGCTTTCTTT. It is translated as CASSLPGTGYTEAFF.

In DNA form, the CDR3 reads TGCGCCAGCAGCTTGGCAGTGATGAATGAGCAGTTCTTC. It codes for CASSLAVMNEQFF. V is TRBV5-1 and J is TRBJ2-1; D is unresolved. Germline V gene lookup returns CDR1 SGHRS and CDR2 YFSETQ. V lost 0 bases to trimming and J lost 7 bases, with 8 bases between them. The CDR3 totals 13 residues.

In this sample, this clone turned up a few times. This rearrangement joins TRBV5-4 to TRBJ2-4; TRBD1 matches at 7 bases. The V gene end was trimmed by 1 base and the J gene end by 4 bases; junction bases not matched to a gene: 2. Per germline, CDR1 SGHNT and CDR2 YYREEE (reference sequence). This CDR3 region has 14 residues. The CDR3 nucleotides are TGTGCCAGCAGCTTGAGGGGACAGAAAAACATTCAGTACTTC. The encoded protein is CASSLRGQKNIQYF.

This chain links TRBV30 with TRBJ1-4; tentative D call: TRBD1 (5 bases). Germline CDR1 is GTSNPN and CDR2 is SVGIG (reference sequence). V shed 2 bases and J shed 1 base, with 8 bases lying between them. There are 14 residues in the CDR3. The CDR3 protein is CAWSRGKTNEKLFF. DNA for the CDR3: TGTGCCTGGAGTCGGGGGAAAACTAATGAAAAACTGTTTTTT.

This clone was counted only a few times. The chain carries TRBV11-2 and TRBJ2-5, with a possible D match to TRBD2 (6 bases). Deletions cut 3 bases from V and 3 bases from J, with 20 bases between. The CDR3 is made up of 17 amino acids. In germline, CDR1 is SGHAT, CDR2 FQNNGV. The CDR3 spells CASSLGKNGSPKETQYF. The CDR3 region has the DNA TGTGCCAGCAGCTTGGGGAAAAACGGGAGCCCCAAAGAGACCCAGTACTTC.

The chain carries TRBV28 and TRBJ1-1; D gene unclear. The CDR3 loop spans 14 amino acids. The V gene lost 5 bases and the J gene lost 0 bases, with 10 bases spanning the gap. The germline CDR1 and CDR2 sequences are MDHEN and SYDVKM. CDR3 in amino acids: CASSRGEMNTEAFF. The DNA for the CDR3 is TGTGCCAGCAGTCGAGGAGAGATGAACACTGAAGCTTTCTTT.

The rearrangement links TRBV5-1 to TRBJ2-3, with D maybe TRBD2 (7 bases). Germline values: CDR1 SGHRS, CDR2 YFSETQ. Trimming left V 1 base short and J 2 bases short, with 14 bases between. The CDR3 spans 16 residues. The DNA of the CDR3 is TGCGCCAGCAGCTTGACGAACGCGGGGGCCACAGATACGCAGTATTTT. As protein: CASSLTNAGATDTQYF. The variable domain in full, completed from reference TRBV5-1 and TRBJ2-3, reads KAGVTQTPRYLIKTRGQQVTLSCSPISGHRSVSWYQQTPGQGLQFLFEYFSETQRNKGNFPGRFSGRQFSNSRSEMNVSTLELGDSALYLCASSLTNAGATDTQYFGPGTRLTVL.